This T cell receptor (beta chain) derives from a study of blood T cell repertoires in COVID-19. Overall study: Sample material is recorded as cDNA or gDNA derived from T cells, B-cell-depleted T cells, or PBMCs.

CDR3 length: 14 amino acids. Germline V lookup: CDR1 GTSNPN, CDR2 SVGIG (reference sequence). The V and J ends lost 1 base and 7 bases respectively, with 11 bases between them. Individuals aged about 18 to 89 years were recruited from 20 to 25 US areas. Clones were read by immunoSEQ multiplex PCR, and TCRdb kept only the in-frame ones, dropping some. This table holds hundreds of thousands of clones, about nine tenths found once. The V call is TRBV30, the J call TRBJ1-6, with D unclear. The TCR was taken from a man in his sixties who had recovered from COVID-19. The sample comprised PBMCs or T cells enriched from blood (not recorded which). The DNA for the CDR3 is TGTGCCTGGAGTGCGGGAGGGCACAATTCACCCCTCCACTTT. Residues: CAWSAGGHNSPLHF.